This T cell receptor beta chain originates from a study of blood T cell repertoires in COVID-19. Study background: Samples representing acute and convalescent COVID-19 were sourced from the United States, Italy and Spain. Sources were T cells, B-cell-depleted T cells, or PBMCs; the material itself was cDNA or gDNA.

Per the original methods: Reference gene primer amplification in the assay estimated nucleated cell counts. Assay: immunoSEQ multiplex PCR; the TCRdb copy retains only in-frame clones and omits some. V and J calls and clone size are given by that table; D and trimming were obtained from the DNA. The table records just over 95,000 clones, 80% to 85% of them present only once. The receptor's source is a man between 60 and 70 years old with acute or convalescent COVID-19. The sample comprised peripheral blood.

The CDR3 loop is CASSTRTGLGTGELFF. The CDR3 bases are TGTGCCAGTAGTACTCGGACAGGGCTCGGCACCGGGGAGCTGTTTTTT. The genes are TRBV19 and TRBJ2-2; TRBD1 aligns across 8 bases. V gave up 4 bases and J gave up 4 bases; unmatched junction bases: 8. CDR3 length: 16 residues. CDR1 and CDR2 (germline): LNHDA, SQIVND (reference sequence).